Presented here are 13 T cell receptor beta chains from one specimen sequenced in a study of cytomegalovirus exposure and HLA in healthy donors. The study ran its PCR with 60 Vbeta and 13 Jbeta primers. Data came from immunoSEQ multiplex PCR; TCRdb stores just in-frame clones and leaves some out. The table has some 170,000 clones, around four fifths seen once. Sequenced: PBMCs. Receptors originate from a woman in her forties or fifties in good health and CMV-seronegative.

The chain employs TRBV5-6 and TRBJ2-7, with D hard to call. V lost 0 bases, J lost 3 bases, and 10 bases lay in between. CDR3 length: 14 amino acids. The germline V gene has CDR1 SGHDT and CDR2 YYEEEE. CDR3 residues: CASSLDPLLYEQYF. The CDR3 nucleotides read TGTGCCAGCAGCTTGGACCCGCTACTCTACGAGCAGTACTTC.

The chain is built from TRBV19 and TRBJ2-1, with TRBD2 identical over 10 bases. After removal of 6 bases from V and 9 bases from J, the junction contained 11 bases not matched to a gene. The CDR3 is 15 residues long. Germline values: CDR1 LNHDA, CDR2 SQIVND (reference sequence). The CDR3 here is CASSKGLAPQGEQFF. CDR3 in DNA: TGTGCCAGTAGCAAGGGACTAGCGCCGCAGGGTGAGCAGTTCTTC.

The genes are TRBV18 and TRBJ2-1; maybe TRBD2 (6 bases). V dropped 1 base and J dropped 7 bases, with 14 bases sitting between them. The CDR3 length is 15 residues. Germline V lookup: CDR1 KGHSH, CDR2 LQKENI. CDR3 DNA: TGTGCCAGCTCACCACGGAGGGGTGATGGAAATGAGCAGTTCTTC. This translates into CASSPRRGDGNEQFF.

This sequence joins TRBV4-2 and TRBJ2-1; a weak D match, TRBD1 (5 bases). CDR1 is LGHNA, CDR2 YNFKEQ, per germline. This CDR3 region has 15 residues. V was clipped by 0 bases and J by 3 bases, with 9 bases between them. The CDR3 is CASSQEIGDYNEQFF. In nucleotides, the CDR3 is TGTGCCAGCAGCCAAGAAATAGGGGACTACAATGAGCAGTTCTTC.

The rearrangement links TRBV7-2 to TRBJ2-5; perhaps TRBD1 as D (6 bases). The J call is uncertain, as TRBJ2-7 better fits the DNA end. The CDR3 is made up of 12 amino acids. CDR1 and CDR2 (germline): SGHTA, FQGNSA. The DNA of the CDR3 is TGTGCCAGCAGAACAGGGCCCAACGAGCAGTACTTC. As protein: CASRTGPNEQYF.

This clone appeared once. V and J are TRBV5-6 and TRBJ1-3; D call uncertain. Germline loops: CDR1 SGHDT, CDR2 YYEEEE. V lost 3 bases and J 2 bases, leaving 12 bases between the germline ends. This CDR3 contains 15 residues. CDR3 in amino acids: CASSSSDTAGNTIYF. The CDR3 nucleotides read TGTGCCAGCAGCTCCTCCGACACAGCTGGAAACACCATATATTTT.

The V and J genes are TRBV7-6 and TRBJ2-1; 7 nucleotides align to TRBD1. CDR3 length: 11 residues. V was pared by 4 bases and J by 12 bases, with 3 bases of the junction left unmatched. Germline V CDR1 and CDR2: SGHVS, FNYEAQ. The CDR3 region has the DNA TGTGCCAGCAGCTCCACAGGGGTGCAGTTCTTC. Translating gives CASSSTGVQFF.

The V gene is TRBV6-1, the J gene TRBJ2-1, with 12 bases fitting TRBD2. Unmatched junction bases numbered 0, after V lost 2 bases and J lost 4 bases. Germline V lookup: CDR1 MNHNS, CDR2 SASEGT. This CDR3 spans 15 amino acids. Here the CDR3 DNA reads TGTGCCAGCAGTGAACTAGCGGGGGGGTACAATGAGCAGTTCTTC. Translated: CASSELAGGYNEQFF.

The chain links TRBV5-4 to TRBJ2-1; D uncertain. Germline CDR1 is SGHNT and CDR2 is YYREEE (reference sequence). Between the trimmed V and J ends, which lost 9 bases and 4 bases, there was a span of 11 bases. CDR3 size: 12 residues. The CDR3 nucleotides read TGTGCCATCGGCGGAGTATACAATGAGCAGTTCTTC. As protein: CAIGGVYNEQFF.

The chain carries TRBV15 and TRBJ2-3; D uncertain. Trimming stripped 1 base from V and 5 bases from J, with 4 bases between. This CDR3 has 12 residues. CDR1 LNHNV and CDR2 YYDKDF come from the germline V gene (reference sequence). CDR3 in DNA: TGTGCCACCAGCAGAGTCAGAGATACGCAGTATTTT. Its translation: CATSRVRDTQYF.

The J gene is TRBJ2-1, the V gene TRBV10-3; unclear D gene. Germline values: CDR1 ENHRY, CDR2 SYGVKD. This CDR3 has 15 residues. The V and J ends lost 3 bases and 6 bases respectively, with 15 bases between them. CDR3 amino acids: CAISERILAGNEQFF. The CDR3 DNA reads as TGTGCCATCAGTGAACGGATATTAGCCGGCAATGAGCAGTTCTTC.

The chain employs TRBV7-2 and TRBJ2-7; 8 bases line up with TRBD1. Germline CDR1 and CDR2: SGHTA and FQGNSA. The CDR3 is made up of 13 amino acids. V shed 5 bases, J shed 7 bases, and the junction held 7 bases outside the gene matches. The CDR3, as DNA: TGTGCCAGCAGCGTCAGGGGGCTGGGAGAGCAGTACTTC. Amino acids: CASSVRGLGEQYF.

This clone was seen a handful of times. V gene TRBV4-3 combines with J gene TRBJ2-1; TRBD2 agrees at 10 bases. Germline loops: CDR1 LGHNA, CDR2 YSLEER. The V gene end was trimmed by 0 bases and the J gene end by 7 bases; junction bases not matched to a gene: 12. The CDR3 has 18 residues. The CDR3 DNA follows: TGCGCCAGCAGCCAAGATTTTGGGTTGCTAGCGGGAGTTAATGAGCAGTTCTTC. The encoded protein is CASSQDFGLLAGVNEQFF.